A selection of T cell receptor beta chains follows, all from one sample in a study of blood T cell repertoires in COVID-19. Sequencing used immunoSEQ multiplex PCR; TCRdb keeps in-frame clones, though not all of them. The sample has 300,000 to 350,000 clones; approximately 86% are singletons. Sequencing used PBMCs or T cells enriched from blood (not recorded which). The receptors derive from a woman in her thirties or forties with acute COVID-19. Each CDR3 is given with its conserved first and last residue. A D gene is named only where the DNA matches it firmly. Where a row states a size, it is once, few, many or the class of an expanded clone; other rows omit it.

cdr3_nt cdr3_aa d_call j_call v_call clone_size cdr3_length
TGTGCCAGCAGCCAGAATTCGGGATCGGGGGAGACCCAGTACTTC CASSQNSGSGETQYF NA TRBJ2-5 TRBV3-1/TRBV3-2 NA 15
TGTGCCAGCAGCCCCCAAACCCCAGCCTACGAGCAGTACTTC CASSPQTPAYEQYF NA TRBJ2-7 TRBV7-9 NA 14
TGTGCCAGCAGCACCGGACAGGGGTATGGCTACACCTTC CASSTGQGYGYTF TRBD1 TRBJ1-2 TRBV6-5 once 13
TGTGCCATCAGTGAGTCGCGGAATCTTCAGTACTTC CAISESRNLQYF NA TRBJ2-4 TRBV10-3 NA 12
TGTGCCAGCAGCCAGCTTGCCGGGGAAGATACGCAGTATTTT CASSQLAGEDTQYF NA TRBJ2-3 TRBV3-1/TRBV3-2 NA 14
TGTGCCAGCAGCTTAGGCGGGACAGGGGCCTACGAGCAGTACTTC CASSLGGTGAYEQYF TRBD1 TRBJ2-7 TRBV7-8 NA 15
TGTGCCAGTAGTAGAAGACTCACCGGGAGAGATGAGACCCAGTACTTC CASSRRLTGRDETQYF NA TRBJ2-5 TRBV19 NA 16
TGTGCCAGCAGCGAACGGGACAGAGGAAACACTGAAGCTTTCTTT CASSERDRGNTEAFF TRBD1 TRBJ1-1 TRBV9 NA 15
TGTGCCAGCAGTTCGCCGGGCCCGGGGGTGCAGTACTTC CASSSPGPGVQYF NA TRBJ2-7 TRBV12-3/TRBV12-4 NA 13
TGCGCCAGCAGCTCGCTAGCGGGGGGCACAGATACGCAGTATTTT CASSSLAGGTDTQYF TRBD2 TRBJ2-3 TRBV5-1 NA 15
TGTGCCACAACGGGGGACTCCTACGAGCAGTACTTC CATTGDSYEQYF NA TRBJ2-7 TRBV28 few 12
TGTGCCAGCAGTACCGACGGCGGGGTCACTGAAGCTTTCTTT CASSTDGGVTEAFF NA TRBJ1-1 TRBV28 NA 14
TGTGCCAGCAGCGTAGATGATAGCGGGAGGGCCTGGGTAGGCACCGGGGAGCTGTTTTTT CASSVDDSGRAWVGTGELFF TRBD2 TRBJ2-2 TRBV9 NA 20
TGTGCCAGCAGAGAAACAGGGCAAGGATATGGCTACACCTTC CASRETGQGYGYTF NA TRBJ1-2 TRBV25-1 NA 14
TGTGCCAGCAGTTTCCTCCTTCAGGCAGGGGACGGCTACACCTTC CASSFLLQAGDGYTF NA TRBJ1-2 TRBV28 NA 15
TGTGCCAGCAGCCTAGTTGGACAGGGCAACTATGGCTACACCTTC CASSLVGQGNYGYTF TRBD1 TRBJ1-2 TRBV7-2 NA 15
TGTGCCAGCAGTGAACAGGACAGGGGGCGCGGGAGGGTCCACTTT CASSEQDRGRGRVHF TRBD1 TRBJ1-6 TRBV6-1 NA 15
TGCGCCAGCAGCTTGGCCGGGACAGGGCACGGAAACACCATATATTTT CASSLAGTGHGNTIYF TRBD1 TRBJ1-3 TRBV5-1 NA 16
TGTGCCAGCAGTTACGCGACAGGGCGGGGAGCCTATGGCTACACCTTC CASSYATGRGAYGYTF TRBD1 TRBJ1-2 TRBV6-5 once 16
TGTGCCAGCAGCTTGATCGGGGGTAATGAAAAACTGTTTTTT CASSLIGGNEKLFF NA TRBJ1-4 TRBV5-5 NA 14
TGTGCCAGCAGCCCACAACTACCCGGGACAGGTGCTTCTTTGTACTTC CASSPQLPGTGASLYF TRBD1 TRBJ2-7 TRBV7-2 NA 16
TGTGCCAGCAGTCGGGGATACCCAAGCTCCTACGAGCAGTACTTC CASSRGYPSSYEQYF NA TRBJ2-7 TRBV27 NA 15
TGTGCCAGCAGGAGACAGGGGCGAAGAGTTTACGAGCAGTACTTC CASRRQGRRVYEQYF TRBD1 TRBJ2-7 TRBV27 NA 15
TGTGCCACCAGAGAACGACAGGGACCCCTCTACACCTTC CATRERQGPLYTF TRBD1 TRBJ1-2 TRBV19 NA 13
TGCGCCAGCAGCTCCGGGACTAGGGGGAACTACGAGCAGTACTTC CASSSGTRGNYEQYF TRBD2 TRBJ2-7 TRBV10-1 few 15
TGTGCCAGCAGTTATCAGCCGGGACAGGAGCAGTTCTTC CASSYQPGQEQFF TRBD1 TRBJ2-1 TRBV7-8 NA 13
TGTGCCAGCAGCTTCGGCGAGGGCAATCAGCCCCAGCATTTT CASSFGEGNQPQHF NA TRBJ1-5 TRBV9 NA 14
TGTGCCAGCAGCTTAGAACGGCTAGCGGGGGGGCGGGATACGCAGTATTTT CASSLERLAGGRDTQYF TRBD2 TRBJ2-3 TRBV11-2 NA 17
TGTGCCAGCAGTTACGGAGCCCAGGGGGGCACTGAAGCTTTCTTT CASSYGAQGGTEAFF TRBD1 TRBJ1-1 TRBV6-5 NA 15
TGTGCCAGCAGCCCGTGGGACAGACCGAAAGAGACCCAGTACTTC CASSPWDRPKETQYF TRBD1 TRBJ2-5 TRBV5-6 NA 15
TGTGCCAGCAGACCCTTGGACAGGGGATACGAGCAGTACTTC CASRPLDRGYEQYF TRBD1 TRBJ2-7 TRBV27 NA 14
TGTGCCAGCAGTTTAAGCGGGGGGTGGCAGCCCCAGCATTTT CASSLSGGWQPQHF NA TRBJ1-5 TRBV27 NA 14
TGTGCCAGCAGTTTCGATAGCGCTTCCGAGACCCAGTACTTC CASSFDSASETQYF NA TRBJ2-5 TRBV27 NA 14
TGTGCCAGCAGCCCCCGAGGGGGCGATAATTCACCCCTCCACTTT CASSPRGGDNSPLHF TRBD1 TRBJ1-6 TRBV6-5 NA 15
TGTGCCAGCAGCTTGAAAGCCGGGACAGATAACTATGGCTACACCTTC CASSLKAGTDNYGYTF TRBD1 TRBJ1-2 TRBV5-4 NA 16
TGTGCCAGCAGGAACCCCGACAGCTATGGCTACACCTTC CASRNPDSYGYTF NA TRBJ1-2 TRBV6-5 NA 13
TGTGCCAGCAGCCAAGCCCCAGGGATGAACACTGAAGCTTTCTTT CASSQAPGMNTEAFF NA TRBJ1-1 TRBV3-1/TRBV3-2 few 15
TGTGCCATCAGAGGGGATCCCAATCAGCCCCAGCATTTT CAIRGDPNQPQHF NA TRBJ1-5 TRBV10-3 NA 13
TGTGCCAGCAGCCAAGATTTGGACAGGGGACCACGAACAGATACGCAGTATTTT CASSQDLDRGPRTDTQYF TRBD1 TRBJ2-3 TRBV3-1/TRBV3-2 few 18